A selection of T cell receptor beta chains follows, all from one sample in a study of shared clonotypes between healthy human individuals. Profiled with immunoSEQ multiplex PCR; TCRdb holds only in-frame clones, not every one. The data show over 950,000 clones, 77% seen once. Sequencing used memory CD4+ T cells from PBMCs. All receptors come from a man between 18 and 29 years old in good health. Some clones in this sample may be carry-over from other donors' samples. Each CDR3 is given with its conserved first and last residue. Fields, in order: V gene, D gene, J gene, clone size, CDR3 DNA, CDR3 protein. D genes are given only for firm matches. Size is omitted from some rows. Given values are once, few, many or a class for expanded clones.

V gene: TRBV9; D gene: -; J gene: TRBJ2-5; clone size: -; CDR3 DNA: TGTGCCAGCAGCGTAAGCGGGCAAGAGACCCAGTACTTC; CDR3 protein: CASSVSGQETQYF
V gene: TRBV7-9; D gene: -; J gene: TRBJ2-5; clone size: -; CDR3 DNA: TGTGCCAGCAGCTTTACGGGAGAGGAGACCCAGTACTTC; CDR3 protein: CASSFTGEETQYF
V gene: TRBV28; D gene: -; J gene: TRBJ2-2; clone size: -; CDR3 DNA: TGTGCCAGCAGTTTAAGGACTTTTAACACCGGGGAGCTGTTTTTT; CDR3 protein: CASSLRTFNTGELFF
V gene: TRBV7-9; D gene: -; J gene: TRBJ1-5; clone size: few; CDR3 DNA: TGTGCCAGCAGCTTCCCCGGGGTAAATCAGCCCCAGCATTTT; CDR3 protein: CASSFPGVNQPQHF
V gene: TRBV7-9; D gene: TRBD1; J gene: TRBJ1-2; clone size: -; CDR3 DNA: TGTGCCAGCAGCCTGGGACAGGGGGACGGTGGCACCTTC; CDR3 protein: CASSLGQGDGGTF
V gene: TRBV5-6; D gene: TRBD1; J gene: TRBJ2-7; clone size: few; CDR3 DNA: TGTGCCAGCAGTATAACTTCCGGGACAGAATTCTACGAGCAGTACTTC; CDR3 protein: CASSITSGTEFYEQYF
V gene: TRBV4-1; D gene: -; J gene: TRBJ1-4; clone size: -; CDR3 DNA: TGCGCCAGCAGCCAGACGGATACTAAAGTTGAAAAACTGTTTTTT; CDR3 protein: CASSQTDTKVEKLFF
V gene: TRBV5-4; D gene: -; J gene: TRBJ1-2; clone size: -; CDR3 DNA: TGTGCCAGCAGCTCAATTCTCACAGGGACTTATGGCTACACCTTC; CDR3 protein: CASSSILTGTYGYTF
V gene: TRBV5-4; D gene: TRBD2; J gene: TRBJ2-1; clone size: -; CDR3 DNA: TGTGCCAGCAGCCTCCGACTAGCGGGAGGCAACAATGAGCAGTTCTTC; CDR3 protein: CASSLRLAGGNNEQFF
V gene: TRBV19; D gene: -; J gene: TRBJ2-7; clone size: -; CDR3 DNA: TGTGCCAGTAGTATAGATCCCGAGCCCCAGATTCCCTCCTACGAGCAGTACTTC; CDR3 protein: CASSIDPEPQIPSYEQYF
V gene: TRBV11-1; D gene: -; J gene: TRBJ1-2; clone size: -; CDR3 DNA: TGTGCCAGCAGCCTCAGGGAAGCGAGGAGTGATGGCTACACCTTC; CDR3 protein: CASSLREARSDGYTF
V gene: TRBV19; D gene: -; J gene: TRBJ2-1; clone size: -; CDR3 DNA: TGTGCCAGTAGTATTTGGGACATCGGCAATGAGCAGTTCTTC; CDR3 protein: CASSIWDIGNEQFF
V gene: TRBV14; D gene: -; J gene: TRBJ2-6; clone size: -; CDR3 DNA: TGTGCCAGCAGCCCCCGACAGGAAGTCTCCGGGGCCAACGTCCTGACTTTC; CDR3 protein: CASSPRQEVSGANVLTF
V gene: TRBV11-1; D gene: TRBD2; J gene: TRBJ2-7; clone size: -; CDR3 DNA: TGTGCCAGCAGCTTAAGGCAGACTAGCGGGAAGGACGAGCAGTACTTC; CDR3 protein: CASSLRQTSGKDEQYF
V gene: TRBV27; D gene: TRBD1; J gene: TRBJ1-1; clone size: -; CDR3 DNA: TGTGCCAGCAGTCGAGACAGGGCGGGAGACGGTGAAGCTTTCTTT; CDR3 protein: CASSRDRAGDGEAFF
V gene: TRBV4-2; D gene: TRBD2; J gene: TRBJ2-5; clone size: few; CDR3 DNA: TGTGCCAGCAGCCGAGGTGAAGCGGGGTACCAAGAGACCCAGTACTTC; CDR3 protein: CASSRGEAGYQETQYF
V gene: TRBV7-6; D gene: -; J gene: TRBJ1-5; clone size: once; CDR3 DNA: TGTGCCAGCAGCTCCTACGCAGGGCTTGGTCAGCCCCAGCATTTT; CDR3 protein: CASSSYAGLGQPQHF